These T cell receptor beta chains were read from a single sample in a study of neurological immune-mediated disorders. TCRdb re-analysed the 5' RACE reads in MiXCR, keeping a single row per CDR3 protein. The profile shows around 48,000 distinct CDR3 sequences, 9% to 12% of them singletons. Sequencing was carried out using PBMCs. The origin of the receptors is a woman in her 40s with HTLV-1-associated myelopathy (HAM/TSP). CDR3s include the opening cysteine and the closing phenylalanine or tryptophan. Fields, in order: CDR3 length, J gene, D gene, V gene, clone size, CDR3 DNA, CDR3 protein. D genes are given only for firm matches. The size entry is marked missing in some rows and otherwise reads once, few, many or a size class.

16 | TRBJ1-6 | NA | TRBV7-2 | many | TGTGCCAGCAGCCTCGAGGTGATAAACACGAATTCACCCCTCCACTTT | CASSLEVINTNSPLHF
14 | TRBJ1-5 | NA | TRBV7-9 | many | TGTGCCAGCAGCTTAGCAAATAGCAATCAGCCCCAGCATTTT | CASSLANSNQPQHF
16 | TRBJ1-1 | TRBD1 | TRBV5-1 | many | TGCGCCAGCAGCTCGAACCCAAGGGGGCGGGACACTGAAGCTTTCTTT | CASSSNPRGRDTEAFF
13 | TRBJ2-3 | NA | TRBV7-2 | many | TGTGCCAGCAGCTTTGGAAACACAGATACGCAGTATTTT | CASSFGNTDTQYF
13 | TRBJ2-7 | NA | TRBV6-1 | many | TGTGCCAGCAGTGAAAGGCAGAAACTTGAGCAGTACTTC | CASSERQKLEQYF
17 | TRBJ2-3 | NA | TRBV10-1 | NA | TGCGCCAGCAGTTCCCTAGCAACTCCTTACTACACAGATACGCAGTATTTT | CASSSLATPYYTDTQYF
14 | TRBJ2-3 | TRBD2 | TRBV6-6 | many | TGTGCCAGCAGTTTTAGCGGGGGGCTATATACGCAGTATTTT | CASSFSGGLYTQYF
13 | TRBJ2-7 | NA | TRBV29-1 | few | TGCAGCGTTGGGTCAGGGTCTACTTACGAGCAGTACTTC | CSVGSGSTYEQYF
14 | TRBJ1-6 | NA | TRBV7-8 | few | TGTGCCAGCAGCCTCCGGGGCGTGAATTCACCCCTCCACTTT | CASSLRGVNSPLHF
18 | TRBJ2-1 | TRBD1 | TRBV14 | few | TGTGCCAGCAGCCAAAGAGTGCCGGGACAGGCAATTATCAATGAGCAGTTCTTC | CASSQRVPGQAIINEQFF
15 | TRBJ1-3 | NA | TRBV5-1 | many | TGCGCCAGCGCTGCCGATCCATATGCTGGAAACACCATATATTTT | CASAADPYAGNTIYF
14 | TRBJ1-3 | TRBD1 | TRBV28 | many | TGTGCCAGCAAGGACAGGACCTCTGGAAACACCATATATTTT | CASKDRTSGNTIYF